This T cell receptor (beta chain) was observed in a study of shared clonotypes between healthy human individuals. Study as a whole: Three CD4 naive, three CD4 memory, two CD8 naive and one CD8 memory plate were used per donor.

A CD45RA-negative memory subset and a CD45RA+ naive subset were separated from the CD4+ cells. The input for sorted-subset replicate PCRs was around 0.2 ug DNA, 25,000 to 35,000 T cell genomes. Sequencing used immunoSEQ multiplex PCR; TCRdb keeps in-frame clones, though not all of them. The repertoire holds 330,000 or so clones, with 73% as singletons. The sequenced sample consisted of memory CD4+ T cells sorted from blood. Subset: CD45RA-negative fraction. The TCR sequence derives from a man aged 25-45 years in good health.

CDR3 DNA sequence: TGTGCCAGCAGCACATACAGGGGATCCAACTATGGCTACACCTTC. Residues: CASSTYRGSNYGYTF. The J gene is TRBJ1-2, the V gene TRBV5-4, with TRBD1 identical over 7 bases. The germline CDR1 and CDR2 sequences are SGHNT and YYREEE (reference sequence). V gave up 4 bases and J gave up 2 bases; unmatched junction bases: 8. CDR3 length: 15 amino acids.